This note documents a single T cell receptor beta chain sequence. Antigen: not known. Germline V lookup: CDR1 MNHNY, CDR2 SVGAGI (reference sequence). There are 14 residues in the CDR3. The trim removed 7 bases at V and 3 bases at J, leaving 8 bases unmatched. The data derive from a study of early T cells in non-severe SARS-CoV-2 infection. Study in general: Bulk RNA isolated from unsorted whole blood underwent sequencing; chains were not paired.

Researchers attached unique molecular identifiers to individual cDNA molecules. One entry per CDR3 protein, called by TCRdb with MiXCR from the 5' RACE reads. The table lists roughly 60,000 distinct CDR3 sequences, more than 7.5% of them singletons. Study results and limitations: There was a bias toward anti-spike CD8 responses in VDJdb matching, which missed private and CD4 specificities.

The chain carries TRBV6-6 and TRBJ2-7; TRBD1 aligns across 8 bases. This clonotype originated in an adult who was a healthcare worker with PCR-confirmed SARS-CoV-2 infection or an uninfected control (not recorded which). The sample taken for sequencing was whole blood. CDR3 bases: TGTGCCAGCACCTCGGACAGGGCTTTCTACGAGCAGTACTTC. Translating gives CASTSDRAFYEQYF.